These 30 T cell receptor beta chains came from one sample sequenced in a study of CD4 T cells in relation to SARS-CoV-2 and coronaviruses. The repertoire was sequenced with immunoSEQ multiplex PCR; TCRdb's copy has only in-frame clones and lacks some. The data show 25,000 to 30,000 clones, with roughly 78% seen just once and about 20% held by the top ten. What these receptors recognize is not known. CD4+ T cells from unexposed donors were obtained before the COVID-19 pandemic (2011-2018). After roughly ten days of culture, CD4+ T cells were isolated. The sequencing input was CD4+ T cells from PBMCs, cultured in vitro. These receptors were collected from a human donor in good health.

The chain uses TRBV4-3 and TRBJ2-3, with D perhaps matching TRBD1 (5 bases). Per germline, CDR1 LGHNA and CDR2 YSLEER. V dropped 6 bases and J dropped 1 base, with 11 bases sitting between them. CDR3 length: 14 amino acids. This chain's CDR3 is CASSTGEGTDTQYF. The DNA of the CDR3 is TGCGCCAGCAGTACAGGAGAGGGCACAGATACGCAGTATTTT.

This clone was found once. V usage is TRBV18 and J usage is TRBJ1-1; no clear D. Trimming shortened V by 3 bases and J by 3 bases, and 8 bases separated the two germline ends. The germline gives CDR1 KGHSH, CDR2 LQKENI. This CDR3 has 13 residues. The CDR3 loop reads CASSPDTYTEAFF. The CDR3 DNA is TGTGCCAGCTCACCCGACACCTACACTGAAGCTTTCTTT.

The chain uses TRBV5-1 and TRBJ2-7; 9 nucleotides align to TRBD1. The ends lost 4 bases at V and 3 bases at J; junction bases unmatched: 8. The germline V gene has CDR1 SGHRS and CDR2 YFSETQ. The CDR3 length is 15 residues. CDR3 sequence reads: CASSVTGTGSYEQYF. In nucleotides, the CDR3 is TGCGCCAGCAGCGTTACCGGGACAGGGAGCTACGAGCAGTACTTC.

This clone was counted between two and nine times. The CDR3 DNA reads as TGTGCCAGCACCCAGAGGGGTGAGACTGAAGCTTTCTTT. It is translated as CASTQRGETEAFF. The V and J genes are TRBV25-1 and TRBJ1-1; possibly TRBD1 for D (5 bases). Germline values: CDR1 MGHDK, CDR2 SYGVNS. The V gene lost 7 bases and the J gene lost 5 bases, with 14 bases spanning the gap. The CDR3 consists of 13 residues.

The chain employs TRBV7-3 and TRBJ1-4, with D unclear. Germline CDR1 reads SGHTA; CDR2 reads FQGTGA. Trimming stripped 9 bases from V and 8 bases from J, with 16 bases between. This CDR3 spans 13 amino acids. Written as DNA, the CDR3 is TGTGCCAGTCTCCGGGCCCTCGGGGAAAAACTGTTTTTT. As protein: CASLRALGEKLFF.

V usage is TRBV5-4 and J usage is TRBJ2-3; the D is unclear. There are 14 residues in the CDR3. V shed 4 bases and J shed 0 bases, with 9 bases lying between them. From germline, CDR1 is SGHNT and CDR2 YYREEE (reference sequence). CDR3 residues: CASSRTASTDTQYF. DNA of the CDR3: TGTGCCAGCAGCCGGACGGCTAGCACAGATACGCAGTATTTT.

The chain carries TRBV7-3 and TRBJ2-3, with D unclear. Germline CDR1 SGHTA, CDR2 FQGTGA. This CDR3 is 14 amino acids long. Trimming stripped 5 bases from V and 0 bases from J, with 9 bases between. In DNA, the CDR3 is TGTGCCAGCAGCCCCCTGGGGAGCACAGATACGCAGTATTTT. The encoded protein is CASSPLGSTDTQYF. Variable domain in full (rest from reference TRBV7-3 and TRBJ2-3): GAGVSQTPSNKVTEKGKYVELRCDPISGHTALYWYRQSLGQGPEFLIYFQGTGAADDSGLPNDRFFAVRPEGSVSTLKIQRTERGDSAVYLCASSPLGSTDTQYFGPGTRLTVL.

The chain is built from TRBV7-3 and TRBJ1-1; D is perhaps TRBD1 (6 bases). In germline, CDR1 is SGHTA, CDR2 FQGTGA. CDR3 length equals 13 residues. Trimming stripped 4 bases from V and 6 bases from J, with 12 bases between. For the CDR3, the DNA is TGTGCCAGCAGCTCGTCGGGGGCCTCTGAAGCTTTCTTT. Translation: CASSSSGASEAFF.

The rearrangement links TRBV6-5 to TRBJ1-1; D is unresolved. In germline, CDR1 is MNHEY, CDR2 SVGAGI. This CDR3 contains 15 residues. V lost 4 bases, J lost 4 bases, and 16 bases lay in between. The DNA for the CDR3 is TGTGCCAGCAGTTCCACGACGGCCGCTAGCACTGAAGCTTTCTTT. It is translated as CASSSTTAASTEAFF.

The chain has TRBV3-1 (or the pseudogene TRBV3-2) and TRBJ2-2; D remains unclear. Trimming took off 0 bases at V and 3 bases at J, with 11 bases between the two ends. Germline assignment: CDR1 LGHDT and CDR2 YNNKEL (reference sequence). There are 16 residues in the CDR3. CDR3 DNA: TGTGCCAGCAGCCAAGATATGGGCACTGACACCGGGGAGCTGTTTTTT. Translated: CASSQDMGTDTGELFF.

The V call is TRBV10-3, the J call TRBJ2-7; TRBD2 aligns across 8 bases. Trimming cost V 0 bases and J 0 bases; bases outside gene matches: 4. The CDR3 sequence is 16 residues long. The germline gives CDR1 ENHRY, CDR2 SYGVKD. CDR3 in DNA: TGTGCCATCAGTGAGTCAGCAGCGGGAGTCTCCTACGAGCAGTACTTC. It yields the protein CAISESAAGVSYEQYF.

V usage is TRBV21-1 and J usage is TRBJ1-3; TRBD1, the D gene given by the table, was not confirmed from the DNA. TRBV21-1 is a pseudogene segment. The CDR3 is 16 amino acids. The CDR3 protein is CASSEGQGFSGNTIYF. The CDR3 bases are TGTGCCAGCAGTGAGGGACAGGGCTTTTCTGGAAACACCATATATTTT.

The CDR3 spells CASQGNTEAFF. The CDR3 DNA follows: TGTGCCAGCCAGGGGAACACTGAAGCTTTCTTT. The chain employs TRBV28 and TRBJ1-1, with a possible D match to TRBD1 (5 bases). Germline CDR1 MDHEN, CDR2 SYDVKM. The CDR3 has 11 residues. V lost 8 bases to trimming and J lost 1 base, with 5 bases between them. The full variable domain, in which reference TRBV28 and TRBJ1-1 provide the parts outside the CDR3, is DVKVTQSSRYLVKRTGEKVFLECVQDMDHENMFWYRQDPGLGLRLIYFSYDVKMKEKGDIPEGYSVSREKKERFSLILESASTNQTSMYLCASQGNTEAFFGQGTRLTVV.

The chain combines TRBV5-3 with TRBJ1-2; 7 bases match TRBD1. TRBV5-3 is flagged as an ORF with uncertain function. The ends lost 5 bases at V and 7 bases at J; junction bases unmatched: 17. The CDR3 loop spans 16 amino acids. CDR3 nucleotide sequence: TGTGCCAGAAGTTCTGGGTCTAGACAGGGAAAGCGTGGCTACACCTTC. This encodes CARSSGSRQGKRGYTF.

The chain combines TRBV14 with TRBJ2-2, with D unclear. The CDR3 is 13 residues long. V lost 4 bases and J lost 4, with 7 bases in between. CDR1 SGHDN and CDR2 FVKESK come from the germline V gene. The CDR3 nucleotides read TGTGCCAGCAGCCGCCTTGTCACCGGGGAGCTGTTTTTT. Translation gives CASSRLVTGELFF.

This clone is a singleton in its sample. The chain is built from TRBV5-8 and TRBJ1-2, with a tentative D call TRBD1 (5 bases). Trimming stripped 0 bases from V and 8 bases from J, with 14 bases between. The CDR3 extends over 14 amino acids. Germline V gives CDR1 SGHTS, CDR2 YDEGEE. The DNA for the CDR3 is TGTGCCAGCAGCTTGGAGAGGGGACTCCGCGGCTACACCTTC. Protein sequence: CASSLERGLRGYTF.

This chain connects TRBV5-1 to TRBJ2-5; D is undetermined. Trimming took 2 bases from V and 5 from J, leaving 4 bases between them. The CDR3 is 11 amino acids. Germline CDR1 SGHRS, CDR2 YFSETQ. CDR3 sequence: CASSLSETQYF. The CDR3 DNA sequence: TGCGCCAGCAGCTTATCGGAGACCCAGTACTTC.

CDR3 residues: CASSGGQDFTDTQYF. CDR3 coding DNA: TGTGCCAGCAGCGGGGGACAGGACTTCACCGATACGCAGTATTTT. The V gene is TRBV7-2, the J gene TRBJ2-3, with 8 bases aligning to TRBD1. From germline, CDR1 is SGHTA and CDR2 FQGNSA. CDR3 length: 15 amino acids. V shed 5 bases and J 6 bases; nucleotides not matched to a gene: 10.

This clone was recorded a few times. The chain combines TRBV2 with TRBJ2-2; 7 nucleotides line up with TRBD1. The CDR3 sequence is 13 residues long. Germline CDR1 reads SNHLY; CDR2 reads FYNNEI. The V segment lost 8 bases and the J segment 6 bases; nucleotides outside the gene matches: 6. CDR3 amino acids: CASGRDRAGELFF. The CDR3, as DNA: TGTGCCAGCGGACGTGACAGGGCCGGGGAGCTGTTTTTT.

CDR3 region: CSVEDFAGQGGYEQYF. The CDR3 coding sequence is TGCAGCGTTGAAGATTTTGCCGGACAGGGAGGATACGAGCAGTACTTC. The chain combines TRBV29-1 with TRBJ2-7; 8 bases line up with TRBD1. The CDR3 sequence is 16 residues long. The germline V gene has CDR1 SQVTM and CDR2 ANQGSEA. Trimming cost V 0 bases and J 4 bases; bases outside gene matches: 11.

This clone has a handful of counts. CDR3 nucleotide sequence: TGTGCCAGCAGTTACTCGACAGGGGCCTATGGCTACACCTTC. Translating it yields CASSYSTGAYGYTF. This chain connects TRBV6-5 to TRBJ1-2, with 8 bases fitting TRBD1. The CDR3 has 14 amino acids. The V gene's germline CDR1 is MNHEY and CDR2 SVGAGI. Trimming removed 0 bases from V and 4 bases from J; junction bases left unmatched: 1.

The CDR3 reads CASTRNSRDQPQHF. CDR3 bases: TGTGCCAGCACCAGAAATTCCCGGGATCAGCCCCAGCATTTT. V usage is TRBV28 and J usage is TRBJ1-5; D remains unclear. The V end lost 7 bases, the J end lost 5 bases, and 15 bases lay between the germline ends. Germline lookup yields CDR1 MDHEN and CDR2 SYDVKM. This CDR3 is 14 amino acids long.

The chain uses TRBV20-1 and TRBJ2-3, with 14 bases aligning to TRBD2. V was pared by 8 bases and J by 4 bases, with 8 bases of the junction left unmatched. The CDR3 is 15 amino acids. CDR1 and CDR2 (germline): DFQATT, SNEGSKA (reference sequence). The CDR3 DNA reads as TGCAGTCCCAGTGGGACTAGCGGGAGTGCAGATACGCAGTATTTT. Amino acid sequence: CSPSGTSGSADTQYF.

The V call is TRBV7-2, the J call TRBJ1-3, with TRBD1 identical over 7 bases. The trim removed 3 bases at V and 4 bases at J, leaving 6 bases unmatched. The CDR3 extends over 15 amino acids. The germline V gene encodes CDR1 SGHTA and CDR2 FQGNSA. CDR3 nucleotide sequence: TGTGCCAGCAGCTTGGCTGGACAGGCCGGAAACACCATATATTTT. This encodes CASSLAGQAGNTIYF.

This clone is a singleton in its sample. The rearrangement joins TRBV9 to TRBJ1-2; 8 positions agree with TRBD1. CDR3 length: 14 amino acids. The trim removed 0 bases at V and 6 bases at J, leaving 4 bases unmatched. The germline V gene has CDR1 SGDLS and CDR2 YYNGEE. The CDR3 DNA is TGTGCCAGCAGCGTAGGACAGGGGTTCGATGGCTACACCTTC. It translates to CASSVGQGFDGYTF.

This chain joins TRBV5-1 and TRBJ1-1; a weak D match, TRBD1 (6 bases). The CDR3 contains 15 residues. Trimming cost V 0 bases and J 3 bases, with 12 bases left between them. Germline CDR1 and CDR2: SGHRS and YFSETQ. The CDR3 region is CASSLEGGPDTEAFF. The CDR3 coding sequence is TGCGCCAGCAGCTTGGAAGGGGGGCCGGACACTGAAGCTTTCTTT.

V gene TRBV6-2 or TRBV6-3 combines with J gene TRBJ2-3; the D is unclear. This CDR3 has 16 amino acids. Trimming took off 3 bases at V and 1 base at J, with 14 bases between the two ends. The germline gives CDR1 MNHEY, CDR2 SVGEGT. For the CDR3, the DNA is TGTGCCAGCAGTTATCTCCCAGGATCCGGCACAGATACGCAGTATTTT. Protein product: CASSYLPGSGTDTQYF.

This clone came up a few times. V and J are TRBV30 and TRBJ1-1, with TRBD1 as a possible D gene (5 bases). Trimming took off 3 bases at V and 0 bases at J, with 8 bases between the two ends. The CDR3 length is 13 residues. Per germline, CDR1 GTSNPN and CDR2 SVGIG (reference sequence). The CDR3 protein is CAWRGGLNTEAFF. The DNA of the CDR3 is TGTGCCTGGAGGGGGGGACTGAACACTGAAGCTTTCTTT. Full variable domain (rest looked up from reference TRBV30 and TRBJ1-1): SQTIHQWPATLVQPVGSPLSLECTVEGTSNPNLYWYRQAAGRGLQLLFYSVGIGQISSEVPQNLSASRPQDRQFILSSKKLLLSDSGFYLCAWRGGLNTEAFFGQGTRLTVV.

The V call is TRBV3-1 (or the pseudogene TRBV3-2), the J call TRBJ1-2, with D perhaps TRBD1 (5 bases). Between the trimmed V and J ends, which lost 4 bases and 8 bases, there was a span of 20 bases. This CDR3 comprises 15 residues. The germline gives CDR1 LGHDT, CDR2 YNNKEL (reference sequence). CDR3 in DNA: TGTGCCAGCAGCCCCCATGCGGGGCAGGGCGGGGGCTACACCTTC. It specifies CASSPHAGQGGGYTF.

The chain is built from TRBV11-3 and TRBJ2-1; D ambiguous. Germline V CDR1 and CDR2: SGHNT, YENEEA. Trimming shortened V by 5 bases and J by 5 bases, and 4 bases separated the two germline ends. The CDR3 totals 11 residues. CDR3 sequence (DNA): TGTGCCAGCAGCCTCAACAATGAGCAGTTCTTC. This sequence encodes CASSLNNEQFF.